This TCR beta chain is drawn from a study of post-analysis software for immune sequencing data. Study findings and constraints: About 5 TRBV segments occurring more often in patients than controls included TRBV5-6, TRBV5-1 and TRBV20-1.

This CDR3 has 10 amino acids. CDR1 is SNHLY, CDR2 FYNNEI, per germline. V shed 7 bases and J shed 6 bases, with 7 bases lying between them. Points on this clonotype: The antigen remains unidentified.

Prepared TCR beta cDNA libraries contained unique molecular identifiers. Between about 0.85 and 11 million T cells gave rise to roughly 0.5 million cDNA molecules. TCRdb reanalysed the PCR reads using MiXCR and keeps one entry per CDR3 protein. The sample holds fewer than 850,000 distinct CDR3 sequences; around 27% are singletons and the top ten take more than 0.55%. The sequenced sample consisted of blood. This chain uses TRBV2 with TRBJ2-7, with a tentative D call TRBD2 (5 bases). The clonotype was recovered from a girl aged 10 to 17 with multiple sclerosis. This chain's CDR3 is CASTGSEQYF. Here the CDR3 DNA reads TGTGCCAGCACGGGGAGCGAGCAGTACTTC.